A selection of T cell receptor beta chains follows, all from one sample in a study of blood T cell repertoires in COVID-19. Data came from immunoSEQ multiplex PCR; TCRdb stores just in-frame clones and leaves some out. The sample holds roughly 190,000 clones; around 83% are singletons and the top ten take around 6.1%. Sequenced input: peripheral blood. These TCRs come from a woman between 35 and 50 years old with acute or convalescent COVID-19. The CDR3 runs from the conserved cysteine through the conserved F or W. Each record gives: CDR3 length, J gene, clone size, V gene, D gene, CDR3 DNA, CDR3 protein. A D gene is named only where the DNA matches it firmly. Clone size is not always given. Where it is, it says once, few, many or a class for expanded clones.

>14|TRBJ1-5|.|TRBV20-1|.
TGCAGTGCCAGTACGGGACTGGGCAATCAGCCCCAGCATTTT
CSASTGLGNQPQHF
>13|TRBJ1-2|.|TRBV2|TRBD1
TGTGCCAGCAGTGGGGACAGGGGCGGGGGCTACACCTTC
CASSGDRGGGYTF
>13|TRBJ2-5|.|TRBV29-1|TRBD1
TGCAGCGCAACCGGGACAGGGAGGGAGACCCAGTACTTC
CSATGTGRETQYF
>14|TRBJ1-6|.|TRBV5-3|TRBD1
TGTGCCAGAAGCACCCGGACAGGTAATTCACCCCTCCACTTT
CARSTRTGNSPLHF
>15|TRBJ1-3|.|TRBV7-2|TRBD1
TGTGCCAGCAGTCCCCAGGGGGCGGCTGGAAACACCATATATTTT
CASSPQGAAGNTIYF
>14|TRBJ1-2|.|TRBV13|.
TGTGCCAGCAGCTTAGTCGAGGGAAACTATGGCTACACCTTC
CASSLVEGNYGYTF
>15|TRBJ1-1|.|TRBV5-4|.
TGTGCCAGCGCCCCCCAAGGACATAGCGGCACTGAAGCTTTCTTT
CASAPQGHSGTEAFF
>13|TRBJ1-2|.|TRBV27|.
TGTGCCAGCAGTTTATGGGGCCAGGATGGCTACACCTTC
CASSLWGQDGYTF
>14|TRBJ1-1|.|TRBV3-1/TRBV3-2|.
TGTGCCAGCAGCCCTTGGACAGAGAACACTGAAGCTTTCTTT
CASSPWTENTEAFF
>13|TRBJ2-5|.|TRBV10-3|TRBD2
TGTGCCATCCGACTAGCGGGGGAAGAGACCCAGTACTTC
CAIRLAGEETQYF
>14|TRBJ2-7|few|TRBV28|TRBD1
TGTGCCAGCAGCGGAAGACAGGGGTCCTACGAGCAGTACTTC
CASSGRQGSYEQYF
>12|TRBJ2-2|.|TRBV30|.
TGTGCCTGGAGTTATAGTTCCGGGGAGCTGTTTTTT
CAWSYSSGELFF
>13|TRBJ2-1|.|TRBV29-1|TRBD1
TGCAGCTGTACCGGGACAGGGTTCAATGAGCAGTTCTTC
CSCTGTGFNEQFF
>13|TRBJ1-1|.|TRBV10-3|.
TGTGCCACTCGGTTGACCCCAGGGACTGAAGCTTTCTTT
CATRLTPGTEAFF
>17|TRBJ2-3|few|TRBV2|TRBD2
TGTGCCAGCAGGGACAGACTAGCGGGGGGGATCACAGATACGCAGTATTTT
CASRDRLAGGITDTQYF
>12|TRBJ2-7|.|TRBV5-5|.
TGTGCCAGCAGCTTGAGTTTTTATGAGGGGTACTTC
CASSLSFYEGYF
>16|TRBJ2-7|.|TRBV7-2|TRBD2
TGTGCCAGCAGCCCGGCGGCGGGGGGCAAACCCTACGAGCAGTACTTC
CASSPAAGGKPYEQYF
>11|TRBJ2-1|.|TRBV30|.
TGTGCCTGGGCCCGGGAGAATGAGCAGTTCTTC
CAWARENEQFF
>14|TRBJ1-1|.|TRBV5-4|.
TGTGCCAGCAGCTTGAAAAATGCGAATACTGAAGCTTTCTTT
CASSLKNANTEAFF
>14|TRBJ1-2|.|TRBV7-9|.
TGTGCCAGCAGCTTCGGAGACGATAACTATGGCTACACCTTC
CASSFGDDNYGYTF
>14|TRBJ2-3|.|TRBV2|.
TGTGCCATAGCCCGGGATCTCCCAACAGATACGCAGTATTTT
CAIARDLPTDTQYF
>14|TRBJ1-1|.|TRBV9|.
TGTGCCAGCAGCGTAGGACAGCTGAACACTGAAGCTTTCTTT
CASSVGQLNTEAFF
>14|TRBJ1-2|.|TRBV29-1|.
TGCAGCGTTGAAGAGCTGGGGCGAAGGGATGGCTACACCTTC
CSVEELGRRDGYTF
>16|TRBJ2-2|few|TRBV9|TRBD1
TGTGCCAGCAGCCCCAGGACAGGAACGAACACCGGGGAGCTGTTTTTT
CASSPRTGTNTGELFF
>14|TRBJ2-1|.|TRBV7-3|TRBD2
TGTGCCACATCCCGAGGAGCGGGGGACAATGAGCAGTTCTTC
CATSRGAGDNEQFF
>15|TRBJ2-3|.|TRBV9|.
TGTGCCAGCAGCGTAGCGCTTAGCGTATCAGATACGCAGTATTTT
CASSVALSVSDTQYF
>15|TRBJ1-5|.|TRBV30|.
TGTGATACTGGGAGGGGGGGAACAGTTGATCAGCCCCAGCATTTT
CDTGRGGTVDQPQHF
>15|TRBJ2-5|once|TRBV2|.
TGTGCCAGCGCCCTCGCCTCCAGGGGGGAAGAGACCCAGTACTTC
CASALASRGEETQYF
>18|TRBJ2-1|.|TRBV28|TRBD2
TGTGCCAGCAGTTTACATGCGGGACTAGCGGGCCTGGGGAATGAGCAGTTCTTC
CASSLHAGLAGLGNEQFF
>17|TRBJ1-3|once|TRBV9|.
TGTGCCAGCAGCGCTAGAGTCGGGTCTGGGGCAGGAAACACCATATATTTT
CASSARVGSGAGNTIYF
>17|TRBJ2-3|once|TRBV5-1|TRBD2
TGCGCCAGCAGCCAGGCCCCGAGTGGACTAGCTACAGATACGCAGTATTTT
CASSQAPSGLATDTQYF
>16|TRBJ2-3|.|TRBV5-1|.
TGCGCCAGCAGCCACACAGGGCTTCCTATAACAGATACGCAGTATTTT
CASSHTGLPITDTQYF
>14|TRBJ1-5|.|TRBV27|.
TGTGCCAGCAGTTTAGGGTGGGGGGGACAGCCCCAGCATTTT
CASSLGWGGQPQHF
>13|TRBJ2-7|.|TRBV28|TRBD2
TGTGCCAGCAGCCCAGGAGGGAGGGACGAGCAGTACTTC
CASSPGGRDEQYF
>13|TRBJ1-3|.|TRBV5-1|.
TGCGCCAGCAGCACAAGCTCTGGAAACACCATATATTTT
CASSTSSGNTIYF
>13|TRBJ1-2|once|TRBV9|TRBD1
TGTGCCAGCAATCGACAGGGGAGGGATGGCTACACCTTC
CASNRQGRDGYTF
>15|TRBJ1-6|.|TRBV18|.
TGTGCCAGCTCACCAGCGGGACCGTATAATTCACCCCTCCACTTT
CASSPAGPYNSPLHF
>14|TRBJ2-2|.|TRBV7-9|TRBD1
TGTGCCAGCAGCCAACTTTGGGACAGCTCAGGGCTGTTTTTT
CASSQLWDSSGLFF
>12|TRBJ1-1|.|TRBV28|.
TGTGCCAGCAGTCCGACACGGACTGAAGCTTTCTTT
CASSPTRTEAFF
>14|TRBJ1-1|.|TRBV27|.
TGTGCCAGCAGCCCCTGGGGGGGCGGCACTGAAGCTTTCTTT
CASSPWGGGTEAFF
>12|TRBJ1-3|.|TRBV30|.
TGTGCCTGGAGTGTTGAGGGAAACACCATATATTTT
CAWSVEGNTIYF